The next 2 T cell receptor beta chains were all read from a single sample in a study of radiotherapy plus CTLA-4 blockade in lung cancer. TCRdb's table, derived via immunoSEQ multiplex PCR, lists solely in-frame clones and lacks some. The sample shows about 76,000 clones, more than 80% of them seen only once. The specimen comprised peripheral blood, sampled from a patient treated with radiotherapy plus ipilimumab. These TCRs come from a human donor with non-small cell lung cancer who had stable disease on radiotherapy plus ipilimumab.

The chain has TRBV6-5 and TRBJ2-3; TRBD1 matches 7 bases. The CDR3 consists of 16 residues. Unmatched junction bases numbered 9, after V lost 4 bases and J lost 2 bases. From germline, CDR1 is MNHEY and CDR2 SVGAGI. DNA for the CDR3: TGTGCCAGCAGTTTCCGGAGAGGGGGCCCCACAGATACGCAGTATTTT. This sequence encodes CASSFRRGGPTDTQYF.

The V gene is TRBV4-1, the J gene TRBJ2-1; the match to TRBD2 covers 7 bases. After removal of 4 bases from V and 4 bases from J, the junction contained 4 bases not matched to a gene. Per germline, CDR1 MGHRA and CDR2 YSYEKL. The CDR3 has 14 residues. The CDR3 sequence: CASSPGGFYNEQFF. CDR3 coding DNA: TGCGCCAGCAGCCCGGGAGGATTTTACAATGAGCAGTTCTTC.